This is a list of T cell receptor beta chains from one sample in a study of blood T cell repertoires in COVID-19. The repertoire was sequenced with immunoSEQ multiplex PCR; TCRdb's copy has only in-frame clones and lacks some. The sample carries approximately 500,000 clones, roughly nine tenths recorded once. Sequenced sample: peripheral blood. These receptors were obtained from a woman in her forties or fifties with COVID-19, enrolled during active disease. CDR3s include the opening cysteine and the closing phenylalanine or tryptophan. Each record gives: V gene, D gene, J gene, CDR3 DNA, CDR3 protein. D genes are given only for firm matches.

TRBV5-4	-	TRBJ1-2	TGTGCCAGCAGCTTGGTACCGGACTCTGGAGGCTACACCTTC	CASSLVPDSGGYTF
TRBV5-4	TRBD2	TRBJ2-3	TGTGCCAGCAGCTTGGGCGGGAGGCCCACAGATACGCAGTATTTT	CASSLGGRPTDTQYF
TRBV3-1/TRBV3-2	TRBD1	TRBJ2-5	TGTGCCAGCAGCCTTTCAGACAGGGTGGACCAGTACTTC	CASSLSDRVDQYF
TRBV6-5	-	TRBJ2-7	TGTGCCAGCAGAGACCACGGACTCATACCCTACGAGCAGTACTTC	CASRDHGLIPYEQYF
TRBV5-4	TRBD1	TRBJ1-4	TGTGCCAGCAGCCCTATACAGGGGGAAAAACTGTTTTTT	CASSPIQGEKLFF
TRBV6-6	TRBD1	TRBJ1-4	TGTGCCAGCAGTTACTCGACGACAGGGCCTAATGAAAAACTGTTTTTT	CASSYSTTGPNEKLFF
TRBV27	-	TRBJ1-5	TGTGCCAGCAGTTTCGGCAGGGGAAATCAGCCCCAGCATTTT	CASSFGRGNQPQHF
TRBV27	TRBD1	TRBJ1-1	TGTGCCAGCAGTTTATCAGGGGGCGCCTGGGGGACTGAAGCTTTCTTT	CASSLSGGAWGTEAFF
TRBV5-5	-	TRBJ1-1	TGTGCCAGCAGCTTGGCGGGGGGGCCGGGCACTGAAGCTTTCTTT	CASSLAGGPGTEAFF
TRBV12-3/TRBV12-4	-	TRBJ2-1	TGTGCCAGCAGTACTCCCTGGGCTGAGCAGTTCTTC	CASSTPWAEQFF
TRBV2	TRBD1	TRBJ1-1	TGTGCCAGCAGTGGTGGACAGGGGCTATCCTATGAAGCTTTCTTT	CASSGGQGLSYEAFF
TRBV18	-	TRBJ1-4	TGTGCCAGCTCACCCGCGGGGACTAATGAAAAACTGTTTTTT	CASSPAGTNEKLFF
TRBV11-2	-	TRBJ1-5	TGTGCCAGCAGCTTAGGGGAGCGGCAGCCCCAGCATTTT	CASSLGERQPQHF
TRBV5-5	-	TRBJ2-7	TGTGCCAGCAGCTTGGATGTCTGGGGGGACCGTCTCTTC	CASSLDVWGDRLF
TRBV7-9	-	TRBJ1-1	TGTGCCAGCGGCATCTGGGCAGGCAGCAAAAACACTGAAGCTTTCTTT	CASGIWAGSKNTEAFF
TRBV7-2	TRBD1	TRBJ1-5	TGTGCCAGCGGACAGGCAGATCAGCCCCAGCATTTT	CASGQADQPQHF
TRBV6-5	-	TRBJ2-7	TGTGCCAGCAGTCGGACAGCCGAGCAGTACTTC	CASSRTAEQYF
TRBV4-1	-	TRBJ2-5	TGCGCCAGCAGCCAAGACGGGGGACGGGCGGGGACCCAGTACTTC	CASSQDGGRAGTQYF
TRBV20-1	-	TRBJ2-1	TGCAGTGCTAATGACAGACTTACCTACAATGAGCAGTTCTTC	CSANDRLTYNEQFF
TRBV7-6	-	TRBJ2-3	TGTGCCAGCAGCGCAATGGGGTTGTCAGGGGAGACAGATACGCAGTATTTT	CASSAMGLSGETDTQYF
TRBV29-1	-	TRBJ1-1	TGCAGCGTGGTCCCGGTTGGCACTGAAGCTTTCTTT	CSVVPVGTEAFF
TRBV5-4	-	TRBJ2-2	TGTGCCAGCAGTTCCGGACAGATGAACACCGGGGAGCTGTTTTTT	CASSSGQMNTGELFF
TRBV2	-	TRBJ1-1	TGTGCCAGCAGTGCTTACATGAACACTGAAGCTTTCTTT	CASSAYMNTEAFF
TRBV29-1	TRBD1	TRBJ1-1	TGCAGCGCCGGGGACAGCGGCACTGAAGCTTTCTTT	CSAGDSGTEAFF
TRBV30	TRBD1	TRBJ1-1	TGTGCCTGGAGGGACAGGGGCCCGGGCACTGAAGCTTTCTTT	CAWRDRGPGTEAFF
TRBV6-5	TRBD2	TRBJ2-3	TGTGCCAGCAGTTACCAGCCGGGGGGGGTCACAGATACGCAGTATTTT	CASSYQPGGVTDTQYF
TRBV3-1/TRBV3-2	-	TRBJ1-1	TGTGCCAGCAGCCAAGGTGGCCCGGGGGGGGCCACTGAAGCTTTCTTT	CASSQGGPGGATEAFF